This passage covers 7 T cell receptor beta chains from one sample sequenced in a study of cytomegalovirus exposure and HLA in healthy donors. PCR used 60 Vbeta primers and 13 Jbeta primers. Sequencing was performed with immunoSEQ multiplex PCR; in TCRdb, only in-frame clones are kept and a portion is missing. The sample is made up of fewer than 250,000 clones, and the top ten hold roughly 0.98% of it. The source material was PBMCs. The receptors derive from a woman aged 30 to 39 in good health and CMV-seropositive.

The chain is built from TRBV9 and TRBJ2-2; TRBD2 matches at 7 bases. V trimming: 3 bases; J trimming: 6 bases; junction bases outside the gene matches: 8. Germline-derived CDR1 and CDR2 are SGDLS and YYNGEE. This CDR3 is 15 amino acids long. CDR3 nucleotides: TGTGCCAGCAGCGGGGGGGGTATCGGGGCCGGGGAGCTGTTTTTT. Protein sequence: CASSGGGIGAGELFF.

The V and J genes are TRBV29-1 and TRBJ1-1, with 7 positions matching TRBD1. From germline, CDR1 is SQVTM and CDR2 ANQGSEA. The CDR3 is 12 amino acids. The trim removed 8 bases at V and 4 bases at J, leaving 7 bases unmatched. CDR3 nucleotide sequence: TGCAGCTCTGGACCAGGGGGCACTGAAGCTTTCTTT. It specifies CSSGPGGTEAFF.

This sequence joins TRBV7-6 and TRBJ1-1, with a weak D call TRBD1 (5 bases). Trimming left V 7 bases short and J 2 bases short, with 11 bases between. This CDR3 is 13 amino acids long. Germline lookup yields CDR1 SGHVS and CDR2 FNYEAQ. Here the CDR3 reads CASTKGSNTEAFF. Written as DNA, the CDR3 is TGTGCCAGCACTAAGGGGTCTAACACTGAAGCTTTCTTT. Looking up the rest from reference TRBV7-6 and TRBJ1-1 gives the full variable domain: GAGVSQSPRYKVTKRGQDVALRCDPISGHVSLYWYRQALGQGPEFLTYFNYEAQQDKSGLPNDRFSAERPEGSISTLTIQRTEQRDSAMYRCASTKGSNTEAFFGQGTRLTVV.

The chain employs TRBV15 and TRBJ1-6; 7 bases align to TRBD1. This CDR3 contains 18 residues. Trimming took 0 bases from V and 9 from J; bases not matched to a gene: 14. Germline CDR1 reads LNHNV; CDR2 reads YYDKDF (reference sequence). In DNA form, the CDR3 reads TGTGCCACCAGCAGAGAAGGACTGATGACAGGGATCGTTTCACCCCTCCACTTT. The encoded protein is CATSREGLMTGIVSPLHF.

V is TRBV2 and J is TRBJ2-7; the D gene is possibly TRBD1 (6 bases). Germline values: CDR1 SNHLY, CDR2 FYNNEI. V gave up 2 bases and J gave up 4 bases, with 12 bases separating them. The CDR3 loop spans 14 amino acids. Here the CDR3 reads CASSERTEIYEQYF. In nucleotides, the CDR3 is TGTGCCAGCAGTGAAAGGACAGAAATATACGAGCAGTACTTC.

The chain joins TRBV7-2 to TRBJ2-1, with 7 nucleotides matching TRBD1. Germline-derived CDR1 and CDR2 are SGHTA and FQGNSA. V lost 1 base to trimming and J lost 4 bases; unmatched junction nucleotides: 4. The CDR3 is 15 amino acids. CDR3 DNA sequence: TGTGCCAGCAGCTTAGTTGGGACAGCATACAATGAGCAGTTCTTC. It is translated as CASSLVGTAYNEQFF.

The chain couples TRBV30 to TRBJ2-1; D not certain. CDR1 and CDR2 (germline): GTSNPN, SVGIG (reference sequence). The CDR3 has 15 residues. Deletions cut 0 bases from V and 0 bases from J, with 9 bases between. The CDR3 region has the DNA TGTGCCTGGAGTGTTATCCTGAGCTCCTACAATGAGCAGTTCTTC. Translating gives CAWSVILSSYNEQFF.